What follows is one TCR beta chain and its context. The CDR3 covers 14 residues. The junction had 13 bases not matched to a gene; V was cut back by 6 bases and J by 7 bases. CDR1 and CDR2 from the germline V gene are DFQATT and SNEGSKA (reference sequence). The data were taken from a study of blood T cells in healthy people across ages. Healthy Caucasian individuals from Russia aged roughly 6 to 90 were enrolled as donors. With a J-beta primer mix and a sample-barcoded 5' primer, a second PCR ran roughly 6 to 11 cycles. Each CDR3 protein is one row after TCRdb ran MiXCR on the 5' RACE reads. The sample includes 550,000 to 650,000 distinct CDR3 sequences, about a quarter of them seen just once. These data are also associated with another study on T cells of mothers and their children.

The clonotype originates from a boy between 2 and 15 years old in good health. Source material: blood. J is TRBJ2-5 and V is TRBV20-1, with 8 nucleotides matching TRBD1. The CDR3 DNA sequence: TGCAGTGCCAATGGACAGGGCTCTTTTGGGACCCAGTACTTC. This gives the protein CSANGQGSFGTQYF.